Following are 6 T cell receptor beta chains from one sample sequenced in a study of cytomegalovirus exposure and HLA in healthy donors. TCRdb keeps only in-frame clones here, not all; method: immunoSEQ multiplex PCR. The data contain about 180,000 clones, roughly 85% of them seen just once; the ten biggest clones take up around a sixth. Sequencing used PBMCs. The origin of the receptors is a man between 18 and 29 years old in good health and CMV-seropositive.

This chain connects TRBV7-3 to TRBJ1-5; tentatively, D is TRBD1 (6 bases). Trimming took off 8 bases at V and 7 bases at J, with 21 bases between the two ends. CDR3 length: 15 amino acids. Germline V gene sequence: CDR1 SGHTA, CDR2 FQGTGA. The CDR3 protein is CASPLRGGYGQPQHF. CDR3 nucleotide sequence: TGTGCCAGCCCCCTAAGGGGGGGATACGGCCAGCCCCAGCATTTT.

J is TRBJ2-1 and V is TRBV9; 10 bases agree with TRBD1. With 3 bases clipped from V and 5 bases from J, the junction kept 5 bases outside the gene matches. The CDR3 runs 15 residues. The germline V gene has CDR1 SGDLS and CDR2 YYNGEE. In nucleotides, the CDR3 is TGTGCCAGCAGCGCTCCGGGACAGGGGCACAATGAGCAGTTCTTC. Translating gives CASSAPGQGHNEQFF.

The chain carries TRBV27 and TRBJ2-2; TRBD1 matches 7 bases. V trimming: 4 bases; J trimming: 7 bases; junction bases outside the gene matches: 15. CDR1 is MNHEY, CDR2 SMNVEV, per germline (reference sequence). This CDR3 has 17 amino acids. Here the CDR3 reads CASSSNTGARSGGELFF. The CDR3 DNA sequence: TGTGCCAGCAGTTCTAATACAGGGGCGAGGAGCGGCGGGGAGCTGTTTTTT.

This clone was seen once. The CDR3 spells CASSRDWSSYNSPLHF. CDR3 in DNA: TGTGCCAGCAGTCGGGACTGGAGCTCCTATAATTCACCCCTCCACTTT. V and J are TRBV27 and TRBJ1-6; D is perhaps TRBD1 (5 bases). This CDR3 is built from 16 residues. Germline CDR1 and CDR2: MNHEY and SMNVEV (reference sequence). The ends were cut back, 5 bases at V and 0 bases at J, with 11 bases in the middle.

This clone was detected once. The chain couples TRBV6-1 to TRBJ2-1, with 9 positions matching TRBD1. The V and J ends lost 4 bases and 6 bases, in that order; junction bases with no gene match: 4. The CDR3 spans 14 residues. Germline CDR1 is MNHNS and CDR2 is SASEGT. The CDR3 DNA reads TGTGCCAGCAGTGGAGGGGGACAGGGCAATGAGCAGTTCTTC. Encoded protein: CASSGGGQGNEQFF.

The V and J genes are TRBV6-6 and TRBJ2-7; 7 positions agree with TRBD1. The length of the CDR3 is 15 residues. V shed 6 bases, J shed 6 bases, and the junction held 14 bases outside the gene matches. Germline CDR1 MNHNY, CDR2 SVGAGI (reference sequence). The chain's CDR3 is CASSSQGPQGSEQYF. Written as DNA, the CDR3 is TGTGCCAGCAGCTCACAGGGGCCTCAAGGGAGCGAGCAGTACTTC.